This TCR beta chain was retrieved from a study of regulatory T cells in long-lasting Graves disease. Time point defined: newly diagnosed GD, antithyroid drugs for less than 3 months. RNA extracted from PBMCs served as the sequencing template. Arm-PCR of CDR3 regions and iRepertoire HTBI primers were the basis on which TCR beta libraries were built. TCRdb re-derived calls from the multiplex PCR reads in MiXCR, one entry per CDR3 protein. The sample has hundreds of thousands of distinct CDR3 sequences; 15% to 20% are singletons. This clonotype was counted a few times. The same specimen was also included in a second study, on T cells in Graves' hyperthyroidism and ophthalmopathy. In that study: A set of HTBI primers served as the primers for a first-round RT-PCR of the TCR CDR3.

The material was peripheral blood mononuclear cells (PBMCs), obtained at new diagnosis, from a patient treated with antithyroid drugs. This receptor was taken from a woman aged 35-65 years with Graves disease.

The CDR3, as DNA: TGCGCCAGCACCCGTGGGGAGGAAGAGACCCAGTACTTC. Amino acid sequence: CASTRGEEETQYF. This sequence joins TRBV10-2 and TRBJ2-5; D is perhaps TRBD2 (6 bases). With 7 bases removed from V and 3 bases from J, the gap between germline ends came to 12 bases. The CDR3 is made up of 13 amino acids. Germline CDR1 WSHSY, CDR2 SAAADI.